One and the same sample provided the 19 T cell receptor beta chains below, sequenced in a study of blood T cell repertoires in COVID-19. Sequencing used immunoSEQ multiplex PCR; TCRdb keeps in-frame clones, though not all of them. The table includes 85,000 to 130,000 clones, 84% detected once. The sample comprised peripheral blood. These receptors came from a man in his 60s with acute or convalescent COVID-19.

Here the CDR3 DNA reads TGCGCCAGCAGCTTACGACAGGCGACTAGCGGAGCGAACACCGGGGAGCTGTTTTTT. It is translated as CASSLRQATSGANTGELFF. This chain joins TRBV5-1 and TRBJ2-2; the match to TRBD2 covers 9 bases. V trimming: 2 bases; J trimming: 0 bases; junction bases outside the gene matches: 11. Germline V gives CDR1 SGHRS, CDR2 YFSETQ. The CDR3 extends over 19 amino acids.

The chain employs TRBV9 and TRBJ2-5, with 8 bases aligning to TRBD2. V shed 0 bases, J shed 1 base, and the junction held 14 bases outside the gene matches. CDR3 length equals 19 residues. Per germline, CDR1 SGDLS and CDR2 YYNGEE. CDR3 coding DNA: TGTGCCAGCAGCGTAGCTACGGGGGGGTCTAGCGGGCCCCAAGAGACCCAGTACTTC. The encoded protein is CASSVATGGSSGPQETQYF.

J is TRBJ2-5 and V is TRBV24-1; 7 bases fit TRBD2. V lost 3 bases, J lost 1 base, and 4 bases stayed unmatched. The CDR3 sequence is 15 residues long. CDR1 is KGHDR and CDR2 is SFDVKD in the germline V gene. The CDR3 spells CATSDATSLQETQYF. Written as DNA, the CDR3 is TGTGCCACCAGTGATGCGACTAGCCTCCAAGAGACCCAGTACTTC.

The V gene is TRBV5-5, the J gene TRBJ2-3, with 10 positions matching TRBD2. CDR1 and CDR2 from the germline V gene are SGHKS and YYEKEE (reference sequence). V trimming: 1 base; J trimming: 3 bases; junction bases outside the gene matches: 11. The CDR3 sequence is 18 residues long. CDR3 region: CASSLIASGSPRTDTQYF. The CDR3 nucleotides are TGTGCCAGCAGCTTGATAGCTAGCGGGAGCCCCCGGACAGATACGCAGTATTTT.

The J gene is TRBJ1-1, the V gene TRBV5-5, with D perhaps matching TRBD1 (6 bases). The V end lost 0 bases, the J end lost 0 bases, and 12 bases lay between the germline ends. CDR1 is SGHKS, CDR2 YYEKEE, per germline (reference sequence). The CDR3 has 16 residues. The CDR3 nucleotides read TGTGCCAGCAGCTTGGTCGGGGGGCCGTTGAACACTGAAGCTTTCTTT. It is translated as CASSLVGGPLNTEAFF.

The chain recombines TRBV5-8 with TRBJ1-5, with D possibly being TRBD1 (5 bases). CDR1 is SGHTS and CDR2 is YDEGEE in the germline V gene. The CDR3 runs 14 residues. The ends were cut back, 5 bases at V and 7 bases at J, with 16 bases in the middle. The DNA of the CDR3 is TGTGCCAGCAGGCAATGGCAGGGCCTCCAGCCCCAGCATTTT. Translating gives CASRQWQGLQPQHF.

Here the CDR3 reads CASSSQGRGNQPQHF. The CDR3 coding sequence is TGTGCCAGCAGTTCACAGGGACGAGGCAATCAGCCCCAGCATTTT. The chain has TRBV28 and TRBJ1-5; TRBD1 might be the D (6 bases). CDR1 is MDHEN, CDR2 SYDVKM, per germline. V lost 4 bases to trimming and J lost 2 bases, with 12 bases between them. This CDR3 is built from 15 residues.

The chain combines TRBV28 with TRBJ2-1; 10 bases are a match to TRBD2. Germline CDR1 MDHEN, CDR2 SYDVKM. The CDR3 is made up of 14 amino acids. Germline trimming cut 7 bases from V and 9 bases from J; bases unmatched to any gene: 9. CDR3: CASISSGSGGEQFF. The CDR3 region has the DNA TGTGCCAGCATTTCTAGCGGGAGTGGGGGTGAGCAGTTCTTC. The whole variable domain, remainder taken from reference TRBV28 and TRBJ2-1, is DVKVTQSSRYLVKRTGEKVFLECVQDMDHENMFWYRQDPGLGLRLIYFSYDVKMKEKGDIPEGYSVSREKKERFSLILESASTNQTSMYLCASISSGSGGEQFFGPGTRLTVL.

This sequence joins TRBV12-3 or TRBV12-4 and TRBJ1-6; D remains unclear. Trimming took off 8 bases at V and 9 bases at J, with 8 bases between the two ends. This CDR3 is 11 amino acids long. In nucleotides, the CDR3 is TGTGCCAGCCGCGGCCTTTCACCCCTCCACTTT. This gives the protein CASRGLSPLHF.

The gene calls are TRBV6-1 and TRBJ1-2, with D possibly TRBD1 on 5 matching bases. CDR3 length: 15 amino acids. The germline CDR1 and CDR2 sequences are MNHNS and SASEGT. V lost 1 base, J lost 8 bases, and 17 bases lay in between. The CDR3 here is CASSEDGHYQRGYTF. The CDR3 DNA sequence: TGTGCCAGCAGTGAAGACGGACATTACCAGAGGGGCTACACCTTC.

This CDR3 is CASSQQADTQYF. The DNA of the CDR3 is TGTGCCAGCAGCCAGCAGGCAGATACGCAGTATTTT. This chain connects TRBV3-1 (or the pseudogene TRBV3-2) to TRBJ2-3, with D uncertain. The CDR3 runs 12 residues. The V gene's germline CDR1 is LGHDT and CDR2 YNNKEL (reference sequence). V was pared by 3 bases and J by 4 bases, with 5 bases between.

The CDR3: CASSQASVGGAGGYTF. For the CDR3, the DNA is TGCGCCAGCAGCCAAGCCTCAGTAGGGGGGGCAGGGGGCTACACCTTC. This chain joins TRBV4-3 and TRBJ1-2; perhaps TRBD1 as D (6 bases). Between the trimmed V and J ends, which lost 1 base and 8 bases, there was a span of 20 bases. The CDR3 consists of 16 residues. Germline V CDR1 and CDR2: LGHNA, YSLEER.

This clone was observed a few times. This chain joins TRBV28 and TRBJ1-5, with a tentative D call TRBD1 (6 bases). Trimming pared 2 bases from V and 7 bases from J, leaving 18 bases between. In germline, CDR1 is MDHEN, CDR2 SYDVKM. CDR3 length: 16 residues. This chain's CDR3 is CASSLGRQALNQPQHF. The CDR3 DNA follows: TGTGCCAGCAGTTTAGGACGACAGGCCCTTAACCAGCCCCAGCATTTT.

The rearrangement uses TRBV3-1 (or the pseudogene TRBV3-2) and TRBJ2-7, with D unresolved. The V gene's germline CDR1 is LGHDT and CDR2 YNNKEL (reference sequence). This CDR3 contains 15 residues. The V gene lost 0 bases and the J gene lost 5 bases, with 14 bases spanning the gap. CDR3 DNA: TGTGCCAGCAGCCAAGATATAAGGAGTCCCCACGAGCAGTACGTC. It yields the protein CASSQDIRSPHEQYV.

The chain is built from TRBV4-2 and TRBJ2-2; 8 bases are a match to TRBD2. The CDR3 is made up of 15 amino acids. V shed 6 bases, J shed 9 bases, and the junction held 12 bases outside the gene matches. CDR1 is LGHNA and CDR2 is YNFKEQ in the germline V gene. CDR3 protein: CASSVTSETARELFF. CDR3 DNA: TGTGCCAGCAGTGTGACTAGCGAGACGGCCCGGGAGCTGTTTTTT.

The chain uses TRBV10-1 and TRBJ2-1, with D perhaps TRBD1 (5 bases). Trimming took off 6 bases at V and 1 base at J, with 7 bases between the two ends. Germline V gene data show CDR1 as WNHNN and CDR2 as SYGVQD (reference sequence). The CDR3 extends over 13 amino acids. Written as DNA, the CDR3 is TGCGCCAGCAGACAGGATTCCTACAATGAGCAGTTCTTC. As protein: CASRQDSYNEQFF.

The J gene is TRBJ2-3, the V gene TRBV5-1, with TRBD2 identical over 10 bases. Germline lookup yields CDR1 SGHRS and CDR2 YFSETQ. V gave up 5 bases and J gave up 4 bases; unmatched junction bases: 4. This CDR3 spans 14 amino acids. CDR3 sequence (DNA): TGCGCCAGCAGGACTAGCGGGTCCTCAGATACGCAGTATTTT. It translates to CASRTSGSSDTQYF.

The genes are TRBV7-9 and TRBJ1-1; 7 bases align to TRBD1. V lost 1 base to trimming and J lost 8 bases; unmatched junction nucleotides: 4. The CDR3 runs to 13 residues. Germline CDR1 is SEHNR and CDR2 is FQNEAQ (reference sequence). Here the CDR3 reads CASSLGTGLEAFF. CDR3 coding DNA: TGTGCCAGCAGCTTAGGGACAGGCCTCGAAGCTTTCTTT.

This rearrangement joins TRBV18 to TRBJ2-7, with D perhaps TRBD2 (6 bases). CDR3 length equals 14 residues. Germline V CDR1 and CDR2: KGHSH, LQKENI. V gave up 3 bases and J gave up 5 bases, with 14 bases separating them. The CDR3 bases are TGTGCCAGCTCACCGGACTCGGGAGTACACGAGCAGTACGTC. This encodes CASSPDSGVHEQYV.